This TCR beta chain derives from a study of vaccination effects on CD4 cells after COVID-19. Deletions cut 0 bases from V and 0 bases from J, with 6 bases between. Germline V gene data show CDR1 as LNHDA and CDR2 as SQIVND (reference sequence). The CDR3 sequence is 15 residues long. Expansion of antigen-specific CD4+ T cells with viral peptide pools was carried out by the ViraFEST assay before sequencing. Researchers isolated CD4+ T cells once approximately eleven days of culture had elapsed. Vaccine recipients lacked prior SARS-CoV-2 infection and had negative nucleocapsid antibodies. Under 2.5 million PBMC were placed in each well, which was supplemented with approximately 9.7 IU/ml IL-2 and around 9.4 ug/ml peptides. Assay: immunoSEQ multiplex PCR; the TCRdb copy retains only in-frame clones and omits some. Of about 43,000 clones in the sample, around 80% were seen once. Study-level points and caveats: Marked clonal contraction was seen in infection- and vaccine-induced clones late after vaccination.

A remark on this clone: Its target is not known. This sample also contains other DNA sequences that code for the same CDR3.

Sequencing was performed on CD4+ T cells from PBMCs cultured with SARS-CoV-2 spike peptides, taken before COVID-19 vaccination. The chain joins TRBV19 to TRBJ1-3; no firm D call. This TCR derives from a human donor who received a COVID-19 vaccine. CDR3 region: CASSIDRFSGNTIYF. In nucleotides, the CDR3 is TGTGCCAGTAGTATAGATCGTTTCTCTGGAAACACCATATATTTT.